This TCR beta chain came from a study of T cell clusters in autoimmune cytopenias. One tube held mixed TRB-A and TRB-B primer pools for touch-down PCR. TCRdb reanalyzed the multiplex PCR reads and collapses them to one entry per CDR3 protein, without DNA. This specimen shows 7,000 to 8,500 distinct CDR3 sequences; the ten leading clones hold about a fifth. Each sample's input was 250 ng genomic DNA, some 40,000 genome equivalents. Its frequency marks this clonotype as medium-sized. The sequencing sample was made of peripheral blood. The receptor was derived from a human donor with an autoimmune cytopenia or autoimmune hepatitis (not recorded which).

CDR3 in amino acids: CASSETGTHYEQYF. V usage is TRBV6-1 and J usage is TRBJ2-7; the TRBD1 assignment by TCRdb is unverifiable without DNA. The CDR3 is 14 residues long. Germline V lookup: CDR1 MNHNS, CDR2 SASEGT.